This T cell receptor beta chain was sequenced during a study of metastatic and nonmetastatic thyroid tumors. Study details: A comparison of repertoires was made across blood and tumor or nodule tissue from malignant and benign thyroid patients.

Not a single patient had been given any form of treatment at any point before undergoing thyroid surgery. The V and J ends lost 1 base and 4 bases, in that order; junction bases with no gene match: 4. Germline CDR1 and CDR2: SGHDN and FVKESK. The CDR3 consists of 16 residues. On this clone itself: Its antigen remains unknown.

Authors' methods: The study took CDR3 differences across clinicopathological groups and made a distant-metastasis classifier for papillary thyroid cancer from them. TCRdb called clones again from the PCR reads with MiXCR. TCRdb assigned the V and J calls; the authors' analysis was not used. This sample has roughly 8,900 clones, with roughly 30% found just once. Study-wide points: Benign nodules reportedly had significantly lower TCR beta diversity than malignant thyroid tumors in blood and tumor.

The sequenced sample was tumor tissue. This chain uses TRBV14 with TRBJ2-2; 9 positions agree with TRBD2. This receptor was taken from a female donor with papillary thyroid cancer or a benign thyroid nodule (not recorded which). Some clones in this sample may be carry-over from other donors' samples. This CDR3 is CASSQVAGVGTGELFF. CDR3 in DNA: TGTGCCAGCAGCCAAGTAGCGGGAGTAGGCACCGGGGAGCTGTTTTTT. The whole variable domain, remainder taken from reference TRBV14 and TRBJ2-2, is EAGVTQFPSHSVIEKGQTVTLRCDPISGHDNLYWYRRVMGKEIKFLLHFVKESKQDESGMPNNRFLAERTGGTYSTLKVQPAELEDSGVYFCASSQVAGVGTGELFFGEGSRLTVL.